This TCR beta chain was profiled in a study of blood T cell repertoires in COVID-19. Study context: COVID-19 samples collected from the United States, Italy and Spain covered acute and convalescent phases. T cells, B-cell-depleted T cells, or PBMCs provided the cDNA or gDNA that served as material.

Self-reported history from a screening survey and questionnaire set each donor's cohort. Per the original data handling: Quantification of nucleated cells was approximated via reference gene primer amplification. Sequencing used immunoSEQ multiplex PCR; TCRdb keeps in-frame clones, though not all of them. V and J calls and clone size are as listed in that table; D and trimming were resolved from the DNA. The data hold approximately 240,000 clones, with about 90% observed a single time. This clonotype was sampled from a woman under 40 with acute COVID-19. Sequenced sample: PBMCs or T cells enriched from blood (not recorded which).

The CDR3 loop reads CASKETSGGSYNEQFF. Here the CDR3 DNA reads TGCGCCAGCAAGGAGACTAGCGGGGGCTCCTACAATGAGCAGTTCTTC. V gene TRBV5-1 combines with J gene TRBJ2-1; TRBD2 aligns across 12 bases. The V segment lost 6 bases and the J segment 0 bases; nucleotides outside the gene matches: 4. CDR3 size: 16 residues. From germline, CDR1 is SGHRS and CDR2 YFSETQ.